The rows below give T cell receptor beta chains drawn from one sample of a study of read filtering for tumor transcriptome and immune sequencing. TCRdb reprocessed the reads via MiXCR and lists one record per CDR3 protein. The sample lists 100,000 to 150,000 distinct CDR3 sequences, roughly 13% occurring once. Source material: a population of CD138-negative cells sorted from bone marrow. These receptors were taken from a donor at least 40 years old with multiple myeloma. CDR3s leave out the opening cysteine and the closing phenylalanine or tryptophan. Fields, in order: V gene, J gene, CDR3 protein.

>TRBV7-9|TRBJ2-3
ASSQLAGGCPDTQY
>TRBV12-3/TRBV12-4|TRBJ1-5
ASSFRAHQPQH
>TRBV4-2|TRBJ1-4
ASSQERPGYDEKLF
>TRBV29-1|TRBJ1-1
SVGDTTQAF
>TRBV28|TRBJ2-6
ASSSGGTGTPGANVLT
>TRBV7-2|TRBJ2-6
ASSSGSGANVLT
>TRBV20-1|TRBJ2-2
SAVLTGTGELF
>TRBV12-3/TRBV12-4|TRBJ2-3
ASRLMGRRTDTQY
>TRBV7-6|TRBJ2-7
ASSLGPIDNYEQY
>TRBV4-2|TRBJ2-7
ASSQGTSGRPYEQY
>TRBV18|TRBJ2-2
ASSPQGTPTGELF